The present T cell receptor (beta chain) was sequenced within a study of blood T cells in healthy people across ages. Through a sample-barcoded 5' primer and a J-beta primer mix, a second PCR was run for roughly 6 to 12 cycles. Each cDNA molecule received a tag from a template-switch adaptor that had 12 random nucleotides. TCRdb independently ran MiXCR on the 5' RACE reads; one entry per CDR3 protein. The sample includes about 1.5 million distinct CDR3 sequences, around 40% of them seen just once. The V gene end was trimmed by 2 bases and the J gene end by 7 bases; junction bases not matched to a gene: 10. CDR3 length: 16 amino acids. Germline values: CDR1 SEHNR, CDR2 FQNEAQ (reference sequence). Study-wide findings and caveats: Older age went with lower TCR beta diversity per million T cells, in a roughly linear way.

A word on this clonotype: What it recognizes is unknown.

The receptor was derived from a woman aged 18-29 years in good health. The rearrangement joins TRBV7-9 to TRBJ2-5, with 10 bases fitting TRBD2. Sequenced: blood. The DNA for the CDR3 is TGTGCCAGCAGCTTACTAGCGGGAGATACCGGGGCGACCCAGTACTTC. It encodes CASSLLAGDTGATQYF.